Following are 24 T cell receptor beta chains from one sample sequenced in a study of blood T cell repertoires in COVID-19. TCRdb's table, derived via immunoSEQ multiplex PCR, lists solely in-frame clones and lacks some. The table shows 25,000 to 35,000 clones, with about 88% occurring only once. The sequencing input was peripheral blood. These receptor sequences come from a man aged 80 or over with acute or convalescent COVID-19.

The V and J genes are TRBV2 and TRBJ2-3; a possible D gene is TRBD1 (5 bases). V lost 8 bases and J 3 bases, leaving 15 bases between the germline ends. CDR3 length equals 14 residues. Germline CDR1 reads SNHLY; CDR2 reads FYNNEI. CDR3 in amino acids: CASGLGQTTDTQYF. In DNA form, the CDR3 reads TGTGCCAGCGGTTTGGGGCAGACTACAGATACGCAGTATTTT.

This rearrangement joins TRBV5-1 to TRBJ1-1, with a tentative D call TRBD1 (6 bases). The CDR3 covers 15 residues. Trimming cost V 0 bases and J 1 base, with 10 bases left between them. The germline V gene encodes CDR1 SGHRS and CDR2 YFSETQ. Here the CDR3 DNA reads TGCGCCAGCAGCTTGGGGGGGCGGTGGAACACTGAAGCTTTCTTT. This translates into CASSLGGRWNTEAFF.

The CDR3, as DNA: TGTGCCTCCCTTTACGGTGGGGCCACTGAAGCTTTCTTT. It translates to CASLYGGATEAFF. The chain recombines TRBV30 with TRBJ1-1; D possibly corresponds to TRBD1 (5 bases). CDR3 length: 13 residues. CDR1 GTSNPN and CDR2 SVGIG come from the germline V gene (reference sequence). V dropped 7 bases and J dropped 4 bases, with 16 bases sitting between them.

The chain uses TRBV18 and TRBJ2-7; 8 positions agree with TRBD1. This CDR3 has 15 residues. The germline CDR1 and CDR2 sequences are KGHSH and LQKENI. Unmatched junction bases numbered 10, after V lost 5 bases and J lost 4 bases. Written as DNA, the CDR3 is TGTGCCAGCTCATCCTTACAGGGGGAAGGATACGAGCAGTACTTC. The encoded protein is CASSSLQGEGYEQYF.

This rearrangement joins TRBV7-9 to TRBJ1-5; D possibly corresponds to TRBD1 (5 bases). V lost 5 bases, J lost 1 base, and 9 bases lay in between. This CDR3 has 14 residues. From germline, CDR1 is SEHNR and CDR2 FQNEAQ (reference sequence). CDR3 sequence (DNA): TGTGCCAGCAGCGGGGGGGGGAGCAATCAGCCCCAGCATTTT. As protein: CASSGGGSNQPQHF.

The genes are TRBV6-5 and TRBJ2-5, with D perhaps matching TRBD2 (7 bases). CDR1 and CDR2 from the germline V gene are MNHEY and SVGAGI. CDR3 length equals 14 residues. Trimming pared 6 bases from V and 1 base from J, leaving 12 bases between. DNA of the CDR3: TGTGCCAGCAGGGGGGGCGGGGGCCAAGAGACCCAGTACTTC. Translating it yields CASRGGGGQETQYF.

This clone was detected once. The rearrangement links TRBV6-6 to TRBJ2-7; 7 nucleotides match TRBD1. The CDR3 covers 13 residues. J lost 4 bases, V lost 6 bases, and 6 bases had no gene match. Germline-derived CDR1 and CDR2 are MNHNY and SVGAGI (reference sequence). Here the CDR3 reads CASRPGTEYEQYF. The DNA of the CDR3 is TGTGCCAGCAGGCCCGGGACAGAGTACGAGCAGTACTTC.

This chain's CDR3 is CASSLLRQTANYGYTF. CDR3 DNA sequence: TGTGCCAGCAGCCTCCTGAGGCAGACGGCTAACTATGGCTACACCTTC. The rearrangement joins TRBV11-2 to TRBJ1-2; no clear D gene. CDR3 length: 16 amino acids. Germline-derived CDR1 and CDR2 are SGHAT and FQNNGV. The V and J ends lost 5 bases and 0 bases respectively, with 16 bases between them. The full variable domain, its missing parts supplied by reference TRBV11-2 and TRBJ1-2, is EAGVAQSPRYKIIEKRQSVAFWCNPISGHATLYWYQQILGQGPKLLIQFQNNGVVDDSQLPKDRFSAERLKGVDSTLKIQPAKLEDSAVYLCASSLLRQTANYGYTFGSGTRLTVV.

The rearrangement links TRBV5-6 to TRBJ1-1; weak D call: TRBD1 (5 bases). This CDR3 region has 15 residues. Germline loops: CDR1 SGHDT, CDR2 YYEEEE. The V gene lost 2 bases and the J gene lost 4 bases, with 15 bases spanning the gap. The CDR3 bases are TGTGCCAGCAGCTTTGGGTGGGGCGGCTTCACTGAAGCTTTCTTT. It is translated as CASSFGWGGFTEAFF.

This chain uses TRBV6-5 with TRBJ2-6; 7 bases map to TRBD1. This CDR3 is built from 16 residues. The V segment lost 2 bases and the J segment 2 bases; nucleotides outside the gene matches: 3. The germline CDR1 and CDR2 sequences are MNHEY and SVGAGI. The CDR3, as DNA: TGTGCCAGCAGTTACCGGCAGGGGGCTGGGGCCAACGTCCTGACTTTC. As protein: CASSYRQGAGANVLTF.

The chain uses TRBV6-5 and TRBJ1-2; D remains ambiguous. The germline V gene has CDR1 MNHEY and CDR2 SVGAGI. V was cut by 5 bases and J by 5 bases, with 18 bases left in between. The CDR3 runs 15 residues. In DNA form, the CDR3 reads TGTGCCAGCAGTCCCCACACGAGGGTCGGGTATGGCTACACCTTC. Translating gives CASSPHTRVGYGYTF.

This chain links TRBV4-1 with TRBJ1-1; a weak D match, TRBD1 (6 bases). The CDR3 is made up of 13 amino acids. Per the germline V gene, CDR1 is MGHRA and CDR2 is YSYEKL. Trimming shortened V by 4 bases and J by 5 bases, and 11 bases separated the two germline ends. The CDR3 loop is CASSPQGYTEAFF. The CDR3 nucleotides are TGCGCCAGCAGCCCCCAGGGGTATACTGAAGCTTTCTTT.

This clone has just a few counts. This sequence joins TRBV5-1 and TRBJ2-1; 14 bases map to TRBD2. CDR3 length: 15 residues. Germline V lookup: CDR1 SGHRS, CDR2 YFSETQ. V gave up 4 bases and J gave up 12 bases; unmatched junction bases: 9. DNA for the CDR3: TGCGCCAGCAGCGTAGACCCCGGACTAGCGGGAGGGCAGTTCTTC. As protein: CASSVDPGLAGGQFF. Complete variable domain (other parts from reference TRBV5-1 and TRBJ2-1): KAGVTQTPRYLIKTRGQQVTLSCSPISGHRSVSWYQQTPGQGLQFLFEYFSETQRNKGNFPGRFSGRQFSNSRSEMNVSTLELGDSALYLCASSVDPGLAGGQFFGPGTRLTVL.

The V and J genes are TRBV28 and TRBJ1-3; weak D call: TRBD1 (5 bases). CDR1 is MDHEN, CDR2 SYDVKM, per germline. The CDR3 sequence is 16 residues long. Trimming pared 6 bases from V and 0 bases from J, leaving 15 bases between. The CDR3, as DNA: TGTGCCAGCAGCAACAGGTTGGGGCACTCTGGAAACACCATATATTTT. Translated, it gives CASSNRLGHSGNTIYF.

This clone has just one count. The chain links TRBV19 to TRBJ2-1, with D maybe TRBD1 (6 bases). The CDR3 has 18 residues. Germline CDR1 reads LNHDA; CDR2 reads SQIVND (reference sequence). Trimming removed 7 bases from V and 4 bases from J, with 26 bases in between. The CDR3 protein is CASTQTSGQGRSYNEQFF. The CDR3 nucleotides are TGTGCCAGTACTCAAACCTCAGGCCAGGGGAGATCATACAATGAGCAGTTCTTC.

The count of this clone is one. The chain is built from TRBV5-4 and TRBJ2-1; TRBD2 matches at 10 bases. This CDR3 has 15 residues. Germline CDR1 and CDR2: SGHNT and YYREEE (reference sequence). Trimming at V came to 3 bases and at J to 6 bases, leaving 6 bases not matched to a gene. CDR3 region: CASSWIAGGVNEQFF. CDR3 sequence (DNA): TGTGCCAGCAGCTGGATAGCGGGAGGTGTCAATGAGCAGTTCTTC.

The chain employs TRBV6-5 and TRBJ2-1; 11 positions agree with TRBD1. With V trimmed by 8 bases and J by 6 bases, 3 bases remained unmatched. Germline-derived CDR1 and CDR2 are MNHEY and SVGAGI. The CDR3 has 13 residues. DNA of the CDR3: TGTGCCAGCCGGACAGGGGGCGGCAATGAGCAGTTCTTC. This translates into CASRTGGGNEQFF.

The V call is TRBV19, the J call TRBJ2-3; D gene unclear. V lost 3 bases, J lost 4 bases, and 5 bases lay in between. Per the germline V gene, CDR1 is LNHDA and CDR2 is SQIVND (reference sequence). The CDR3 is made up of 12 amino acids. Here the CDR3 DNA reads TGTGCCAGTAGTATCGAGGCAGATACGCAGTATTTT. This sequence encodes CASSIEADTQYF.

The gene calls are TRBV18 and TRBJ2-2; 14 bases fit TRBD2. The germline CDR1 and CDR2 sequences are KGHSH and LQKENI. The CDR3 contains 17 residues. The V and J ends lost 1 base and 6 bases, in that order; junction bases with no gene match: 4. Here the CDR3 reads CASSPLTGLAGAGELFF. CDR3 nucleotides: TGTGCCAGCTCACCACTTACGGGACTAGCGGGAGCCGGGGAGCTGTTTTTT.

This clone was seen more than once but under ten times. The rearrangement joins TRBV5-1 to TRBJ1-2; D is possibly TRBD1 (5 bases). The CDR3 extends over 14 amino acids. CDR1 is SGHRS, CDR2 YFSETQ, per germline. V was trimmed by 4 bases and J by 4 bases, leaving 14 bases between them. This chain's CDR3 is CASSADGGAYGYTF. The CDR3, as DNA: TGCGCCAGCAGCGCGGACGGAGGGGCCTATGGCTACACCTTC.

The chain couples TRBV2 to TRBJ2-2, with TRBD1 matching 7 bases. The CDR3 is made up of 13 amino acids. Per germline, CDR1 SNHLY and CDR2 FYNNEI. The junction had 7 bases not matched to a gene; V was cut back by 7 bases and J by 8 bases. For the CDR3, the DNA is TGTGCCAGCAATACACAGGGGAGAGGGGAGCTGTTTTTT. As protein: CASNTQGRGELFF.

Remarks on this clone: A read error may account for a junction end that differs from germline. The V and J genes are TRBV11-2 and TRBJ2-1; 8 nucleotides align to TRBD2. Germline V gene data show CDR1 as SGHAT and CDR2 as FQNNGV. The CDR3 contains 13 residues. This CDR3 reads CACREGWNNEQFF. In DNA, the CDR3 is TGCGCTTGCCGGGAGGGTTGGAACAATGAGCAGTTCTTC.

V gene TRBV5-1 combines with J gene TRBJ1-1, with unresolved D. CDR3 size: 14 residues. V gave up 3 bases and J gave up 3 bases, with 12 bases separating them. Germline CDR1 is SGHRS and CDR2 is YFSETQ. CDR3 amino acids: CASSSGYMDTEAFF. The CDR3 DNA follows: TGCGCCAGCAGCTCGGGGTATATGGACACTGAAGCTTTCTTT.

V gene TRBV27 combines with J gene TRBJ1-5, with a tentative D call TRBD1 (5 bases). V was shortened by 1 base and J by 3 bases, with 16 bases between the two germline ends. Germline-derived CDR1 and CDR2 are MNHEY and SMNVEV (reference sequence). The CDR3 has 17 residues. The CDR3 bases are TGTGCCAGCAGTTTATGGGGCGGGGAAGAGCACAATCAGCCCCAGCATTTT. Translation gives CASSLWGGEEHNQPQHF.